The rows below give T cell receptor beta chains drawn from one sample of a study of blood T cell repertoires in COVID-19. Sequenced by immunoSEQ multiplex PCR; TCRdb stores in-frame clones only, minus some. The profile shows 200,000 or so clones, approximately 85% of them singletons. Material for sequencing was peripheral blood. All receptors come from a man aged 55-75 years with acute or convalescent COVID-19. CDR3s include the opening cysteine and the closing phenylalanine or tryptophan. The order of the fields is clone size, J gene, V gene, D gene, CDR3 DNA, CDR3 protein. A D gene is named only where the DNA matches it firmly. The size of a clone is reported for some rows only, either as once, few or many, or as a class for expanded clones.

clone size: -; J gene: TRBJ2-7; V gene: TRBV5-1; D gene: TRBD2; CDR3 DNA: TGCGCCAGCAGCCCTGGACTAGCGTACACCTACGAGCAGTACTTC; CDR3 protein: CASSPGLAYTYEQYF
clone size: -; J gene: TRBJ2-1; V gene: TRBV6-2/TRBV6-3; D gene: -; CDR3 DNA: TGTGCCAGCAGCACGCCCCGACCTCCAGGGAACAATGAGCAGTTCTTC; CDR3 protein: CASSTPRPPGNNEQFF
clone size: -; J gene: TRBJ2-2; V gene: TRBV24-1; D gene: -; CDR3 DNA: TGTGCCACCAGTCCAACCTCAGGGTCGGCCATGCCCGGGGAGCTGTTTTTT; CDR3 protein: CATSPTSGSAMPGELFF
clone size: -; J gene: TRBJ2-7; V gene: TRBV3-1/TRBV3-2; D gene: TRBD2; CDR3 DNA: TGTGCCAGCAGGCTTAGGACTAGCGGGAGAAGGGCCCTTACCTACGAGCAGTACTTC; CDR3 protein: CASRLRTSGRRALTYEQYF
clone size: -; J gene: TRBJ2-1; V gene: TRBV24-1; D gene: TRBD2; CDR3 DNA: TGTGCCACCAGTGATCCTGGACTAGCGGGAGGCGGGAACAATGAGCAGTTCTTC; CDR3 protein: CATSDPGLAGGGNNEQFF
clone size: -; J gene: TRBJ2-7; V gene: TRBV4-1; D gene: TRBD2; CDR3 DNA: TGCGCCAGCAGCCGGGGACTAGCCGCCTCCTACGAGCAGTACTTC; CDR3 protein: CASSRGLAASYEQYF
clone size: -; J gene: TRBJ2-2; V gene: TRBV3-1/TRBV3-2; D gene: TRBD1; CDR3 DNA: TGTGCCAGCAGCCAAGAGCTGAGGACAGGGCTGGCCACCGGGGAGCTGTTTTTT; CDR3 protein: CASSQELRTGLATGELFF
clone size: -; J gene: TRBJ2-7; V gene: TRBV18; D gene: -; CDR3 DNA: TGTGCCAGCTCACCATTAGCCCTGACTTACGAGCAGTACTTC; CDR3 protein: CASSPLALTYEQYF
clone size: -; J gene: TRBJ2-1; V gene: TRBV18; D gene: -; CDR3 DNA: TGTGCCAGCTCACCAGGGAGTGAGCAGTTCTTC; CDR3 protein: CASSPGSEQFF
clone size: -; J gene: TRBJ2-5; V gene: TRBV30; D gene: TRBD1; CDR3 DNA: TGTGCCTGGAGTGTCACAGGGGTAGAGACCCAGTACTTC; CDR3 protein: CAWSVTGVETQYF
clone size: few; J gene: TRBJ1-2; V gene: TRBV4-3; D gene: TRBD1; CDR3 DNA: TGCGCCAGCAGCCAAGATAGGACAGGGGCGTGGGGCTACACCTTC; CDR3 protein: CASSQDRTGAWGYTF
clone size: -; J gene: TRBJ1-5; V gene: TRBV7-2; D gene: TRBD1; CDR3 DNA: TGTGCCAGCAGCCCCCACCCCATTGACAGGGCCAATCAGCCCCAGCATTTT; CDR3 protein: CASSPHPIDRANQPQHF
clone size: -; J gene: TRBJ1-4; V gene: TRBV4-1; D gene: -; CDR3 DNA: TGCGCCAGCAGCCAGCTCCTGGGCGAAAAACTGTTTTTT; CDR3 protein: CASSQLLGEKLFF
clone size: -; J gene: TRBJ2-2; V gene: TRBV21-1; D gene: -; CDR3 DNA: TGTGCCAGCAGCAAAGGAGATCGGGTTGGAGTAGTCGTCGGGGAGCTGTTTTTT; CDR3 protein: CASSKGDRVGVVVGELFF
clone size: -; J gene: TRBJ2-2; V gene: TRBV6-4; D gene: TRBD2; CDR3 DNA: TGTGCCAGCAGTGAGGGACTAGCGTCGGGCGGGGAGCTGTTTTTT; CDR3 protein: CASSEGLASGGELFF
clone size: -; J gene: TRBJ1-1; V gene: TRBV30; D gene: TRBD1; CDR3 DNA: TGTGCCTGGGGAAAAATGGGACAGATGAACACTGAAGCTTTCTTT; CDR3 protein: CAWGKMGQMNTEAFF
clone size: -; J gene: TRBJ2-3; V gene: TRBV4-1; D gene: -; CDR3 DNA: TGCGCCAGCAGCCATCCGGAGCGCGGCGGTACGCAGTATTTT; CDR3 protein: CASSHPERGGTQYF